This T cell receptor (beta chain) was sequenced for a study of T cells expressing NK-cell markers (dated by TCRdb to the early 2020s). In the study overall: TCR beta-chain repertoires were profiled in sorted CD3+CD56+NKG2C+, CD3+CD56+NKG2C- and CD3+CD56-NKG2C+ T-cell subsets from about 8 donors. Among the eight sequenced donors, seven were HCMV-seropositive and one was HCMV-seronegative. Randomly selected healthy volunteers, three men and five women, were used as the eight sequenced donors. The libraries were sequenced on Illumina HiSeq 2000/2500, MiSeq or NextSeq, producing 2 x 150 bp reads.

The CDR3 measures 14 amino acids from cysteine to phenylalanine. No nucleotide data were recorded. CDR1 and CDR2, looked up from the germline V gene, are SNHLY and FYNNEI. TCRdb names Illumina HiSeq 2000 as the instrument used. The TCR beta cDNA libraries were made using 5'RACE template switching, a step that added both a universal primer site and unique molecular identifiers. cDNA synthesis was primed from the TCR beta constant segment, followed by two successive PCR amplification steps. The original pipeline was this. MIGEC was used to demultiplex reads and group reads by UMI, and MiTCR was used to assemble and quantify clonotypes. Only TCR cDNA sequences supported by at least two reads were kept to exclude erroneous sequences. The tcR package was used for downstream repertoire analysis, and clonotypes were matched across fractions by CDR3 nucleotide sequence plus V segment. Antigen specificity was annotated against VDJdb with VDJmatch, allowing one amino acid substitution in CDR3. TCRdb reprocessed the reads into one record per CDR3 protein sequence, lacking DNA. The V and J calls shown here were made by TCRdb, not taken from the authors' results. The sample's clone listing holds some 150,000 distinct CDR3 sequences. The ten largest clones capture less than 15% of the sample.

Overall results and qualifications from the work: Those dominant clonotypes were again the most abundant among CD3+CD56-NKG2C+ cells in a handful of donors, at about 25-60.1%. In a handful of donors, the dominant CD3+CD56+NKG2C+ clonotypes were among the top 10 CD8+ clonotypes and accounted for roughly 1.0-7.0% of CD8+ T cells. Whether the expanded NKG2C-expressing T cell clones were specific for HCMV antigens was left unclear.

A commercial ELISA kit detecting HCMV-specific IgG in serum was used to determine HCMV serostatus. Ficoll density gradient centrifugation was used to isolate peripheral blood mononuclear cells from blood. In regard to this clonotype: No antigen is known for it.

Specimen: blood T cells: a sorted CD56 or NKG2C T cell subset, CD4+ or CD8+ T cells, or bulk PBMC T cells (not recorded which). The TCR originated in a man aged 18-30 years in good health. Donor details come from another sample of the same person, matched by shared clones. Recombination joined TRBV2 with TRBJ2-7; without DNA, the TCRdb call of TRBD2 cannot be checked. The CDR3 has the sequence CASSVLEVGYEQYF.